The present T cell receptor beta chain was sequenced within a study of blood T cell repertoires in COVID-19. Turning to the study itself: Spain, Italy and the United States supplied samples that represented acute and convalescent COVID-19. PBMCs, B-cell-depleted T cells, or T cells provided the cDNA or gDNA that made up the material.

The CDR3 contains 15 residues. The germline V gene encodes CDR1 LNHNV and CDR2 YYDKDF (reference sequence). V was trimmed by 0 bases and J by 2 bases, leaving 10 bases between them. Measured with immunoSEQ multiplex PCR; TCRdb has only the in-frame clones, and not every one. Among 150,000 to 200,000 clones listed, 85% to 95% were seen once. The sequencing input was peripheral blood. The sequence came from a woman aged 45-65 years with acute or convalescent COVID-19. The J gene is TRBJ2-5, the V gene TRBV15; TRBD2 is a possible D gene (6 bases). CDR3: CATSRDLEGQETQYF. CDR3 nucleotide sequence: TGTGCCACCAGCAGAGATCTGGAGGGACAAGAGACCCAGTACTTC.